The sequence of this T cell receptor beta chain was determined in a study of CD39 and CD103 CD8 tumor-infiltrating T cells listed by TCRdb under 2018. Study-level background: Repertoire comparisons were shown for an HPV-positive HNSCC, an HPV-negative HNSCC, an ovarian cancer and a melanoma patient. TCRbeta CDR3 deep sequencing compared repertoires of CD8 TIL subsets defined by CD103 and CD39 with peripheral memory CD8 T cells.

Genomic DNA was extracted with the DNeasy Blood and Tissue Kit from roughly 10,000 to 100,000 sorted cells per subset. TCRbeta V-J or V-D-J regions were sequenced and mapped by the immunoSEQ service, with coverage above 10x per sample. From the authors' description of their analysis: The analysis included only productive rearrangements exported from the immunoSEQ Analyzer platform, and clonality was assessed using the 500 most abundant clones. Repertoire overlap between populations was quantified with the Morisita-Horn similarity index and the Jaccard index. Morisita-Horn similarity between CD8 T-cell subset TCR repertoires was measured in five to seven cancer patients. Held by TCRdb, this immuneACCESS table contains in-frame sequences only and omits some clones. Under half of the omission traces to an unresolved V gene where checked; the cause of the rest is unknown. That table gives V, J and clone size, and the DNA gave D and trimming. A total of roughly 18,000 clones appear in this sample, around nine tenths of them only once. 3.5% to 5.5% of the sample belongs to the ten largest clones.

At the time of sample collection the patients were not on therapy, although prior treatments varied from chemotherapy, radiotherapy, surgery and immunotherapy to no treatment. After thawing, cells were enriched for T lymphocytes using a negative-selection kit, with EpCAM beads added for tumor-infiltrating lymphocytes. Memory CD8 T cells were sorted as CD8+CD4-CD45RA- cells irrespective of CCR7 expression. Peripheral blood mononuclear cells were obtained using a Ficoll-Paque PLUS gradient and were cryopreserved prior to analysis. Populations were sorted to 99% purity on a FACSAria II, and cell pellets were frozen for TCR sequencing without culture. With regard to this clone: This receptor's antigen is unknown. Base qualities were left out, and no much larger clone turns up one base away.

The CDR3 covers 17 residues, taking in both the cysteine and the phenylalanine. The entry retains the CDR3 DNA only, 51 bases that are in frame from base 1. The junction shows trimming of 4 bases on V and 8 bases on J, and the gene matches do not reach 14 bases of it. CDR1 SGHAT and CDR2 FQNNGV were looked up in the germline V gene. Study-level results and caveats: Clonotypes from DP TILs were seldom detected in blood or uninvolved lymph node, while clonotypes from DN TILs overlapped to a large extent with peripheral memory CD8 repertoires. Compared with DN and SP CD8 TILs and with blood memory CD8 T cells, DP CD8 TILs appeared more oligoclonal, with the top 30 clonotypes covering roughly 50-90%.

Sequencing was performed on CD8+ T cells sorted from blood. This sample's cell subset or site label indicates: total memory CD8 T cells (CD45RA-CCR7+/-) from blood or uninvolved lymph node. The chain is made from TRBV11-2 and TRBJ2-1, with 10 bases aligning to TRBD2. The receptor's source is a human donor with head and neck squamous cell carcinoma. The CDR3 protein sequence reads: CASSSRTSGVIKDEQFF. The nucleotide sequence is TGTGCCAGCAGCTCCCGCACTAGCGGGGTGATCAAGGATGAGCAGTTCTTC.